Here is one T cell receptor beta chain with its context. Its antigen remains unidentified. The data belong to a study of post-analysis software for immune sequencing data. Study-level background: Patients with relapsing-remitting, secondary progressive and progressive-relapsing multiple sclerosis courses were all represented. Points from the study as a whole: Those samples that were prepared in the same batch co-clustered strongly by F measure. Roughly 5 TRBV segments occurring more often in patients than controls included TRBV5-6, TRBV5-1 and TRBV20-1. Multiple sclerosis patients showed significantly lower normalized Chao1 diversity than controls did.

Included in the TCR beta cDNA libraries were unique molecular identifiers. TCRdb called the PCR reads again in MiXCR, with one record for every CDR3 protein. The sample contains 350,000 to 500,000 distinct CDR3 sequences, approximately 42% of which appear only once. V gave up 0 bases and J gave up 0 bases; unmatched junction bases: 17. CDR3 length: 21 residues. Germline lookup yields CDR1 KGHSH and CDR2 LQKENI. Material for sequencing was blood. This clonotype originated in a girl aged 2-15 years with multiple sclerosis. The chain recombines TRBV18 with TRBJ2-3, with TRBD1 identical over 8 bases. The CDR3 DNA is TGTGCCAGCTCACCACCGGTTTTGACTCTTCTTGGACAGGGTAGCACAGATACGCAGTATTTT. It yields the protein CASSPPVLTLLGQGSTDTQYF. Full variable domain (rest looked up from reference TRBV18 and TRBJ2-3): NAGVMQNPRHLVRRRGQEARLRCSPMKGHSHVYWYRQLPEEGLKFMVYLQKENIIDESGMPKERFSAEFPKEGPSILRIQQVVRGDSAAYFCASSPPVLTLLGQGSTDTQYFGPGTRLTVL.